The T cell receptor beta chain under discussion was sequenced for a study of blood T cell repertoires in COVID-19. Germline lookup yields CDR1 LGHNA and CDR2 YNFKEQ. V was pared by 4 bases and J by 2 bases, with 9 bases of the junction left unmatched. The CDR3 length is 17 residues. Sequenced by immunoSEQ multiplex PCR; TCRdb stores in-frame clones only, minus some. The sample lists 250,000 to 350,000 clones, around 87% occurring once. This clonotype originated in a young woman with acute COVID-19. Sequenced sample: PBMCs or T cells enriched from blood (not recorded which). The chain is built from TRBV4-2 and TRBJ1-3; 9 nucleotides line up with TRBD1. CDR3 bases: TGTGCCAGCAGCCCGAGCCCCACAGGGGGCACTGGAAACACCATATATTTT. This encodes CASSPSPTGGTGNTIYF.